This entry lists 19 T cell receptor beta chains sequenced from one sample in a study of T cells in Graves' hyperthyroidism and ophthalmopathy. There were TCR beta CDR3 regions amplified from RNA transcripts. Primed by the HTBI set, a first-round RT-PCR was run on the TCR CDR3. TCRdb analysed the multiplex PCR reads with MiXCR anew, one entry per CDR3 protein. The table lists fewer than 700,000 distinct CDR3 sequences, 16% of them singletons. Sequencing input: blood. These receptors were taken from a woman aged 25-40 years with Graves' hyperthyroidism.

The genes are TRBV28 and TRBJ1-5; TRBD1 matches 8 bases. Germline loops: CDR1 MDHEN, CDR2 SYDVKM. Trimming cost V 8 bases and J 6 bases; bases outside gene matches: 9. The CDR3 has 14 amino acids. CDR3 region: CASLLGTGGQPQHF. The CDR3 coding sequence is TGTGCCAGCCTACTCGGGACAGGCGGTCAGCCCCAGCATTTT.

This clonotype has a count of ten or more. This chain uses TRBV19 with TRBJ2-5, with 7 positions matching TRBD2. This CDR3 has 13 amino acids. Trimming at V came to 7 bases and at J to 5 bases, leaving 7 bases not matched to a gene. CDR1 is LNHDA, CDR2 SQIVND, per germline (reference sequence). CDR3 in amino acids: CASKAGAGETQYF. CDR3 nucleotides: TGTGCCAGTAAGGCGGGAGCGGGGGAGACCCAGTACTTC.

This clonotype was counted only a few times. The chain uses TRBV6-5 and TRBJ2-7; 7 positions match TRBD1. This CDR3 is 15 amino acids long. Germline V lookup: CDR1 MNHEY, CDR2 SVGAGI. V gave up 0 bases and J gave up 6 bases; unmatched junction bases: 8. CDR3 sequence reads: CASSYSRRGPGEQYF. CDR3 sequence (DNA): TGTGCCAGCAGTTACTCGAGAAGGGGGCCGGGCGAGCAGTACTTC.

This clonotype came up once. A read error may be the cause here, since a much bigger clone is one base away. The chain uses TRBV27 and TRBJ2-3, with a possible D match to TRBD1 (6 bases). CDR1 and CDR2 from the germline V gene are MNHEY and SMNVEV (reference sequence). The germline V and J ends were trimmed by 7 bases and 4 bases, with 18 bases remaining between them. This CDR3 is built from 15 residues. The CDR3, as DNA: TGTGCCAGCAACTGGGACAATCGTGTCCCAGATACGCAGTATTTT. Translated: CASNWDNRVPDTQYF.

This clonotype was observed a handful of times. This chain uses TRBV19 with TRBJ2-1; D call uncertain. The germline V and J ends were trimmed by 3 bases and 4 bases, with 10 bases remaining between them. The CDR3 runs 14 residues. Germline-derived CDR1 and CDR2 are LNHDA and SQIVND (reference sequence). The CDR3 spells CASSIGSAYNEQFF. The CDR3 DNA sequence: TGTGCCAGTAGTATTGGAAGCGCGTACAATGAGCAGTTCTTC.

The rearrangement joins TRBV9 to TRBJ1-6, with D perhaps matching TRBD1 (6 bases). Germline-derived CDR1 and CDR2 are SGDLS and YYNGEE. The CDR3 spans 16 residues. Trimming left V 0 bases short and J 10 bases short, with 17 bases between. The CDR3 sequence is CASSVEPGQPRSPLHF. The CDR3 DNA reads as TGTGCCAGCAGCGTAGAGCCGGGACAACCGAGGTCACCCCTCCACTTT. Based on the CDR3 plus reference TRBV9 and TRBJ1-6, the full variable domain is DSGVTQTPKHLITATGQRVTLRCSPRSGDLSVYWYQQSLDQGLQFLIQYYNGEERAKGNILERFSAQQFPDLHSELNLSSLELGDSALYFCASSVEPGQPRSPLHFGNGTRLTVT.

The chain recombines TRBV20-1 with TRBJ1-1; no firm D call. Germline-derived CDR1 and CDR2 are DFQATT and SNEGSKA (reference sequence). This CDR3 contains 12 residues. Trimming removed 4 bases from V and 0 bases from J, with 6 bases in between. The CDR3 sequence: CSATTVNTEAFF. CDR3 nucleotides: TGCAGTGCTACCACGGTGAACACTGAAGCTTTCTTT.

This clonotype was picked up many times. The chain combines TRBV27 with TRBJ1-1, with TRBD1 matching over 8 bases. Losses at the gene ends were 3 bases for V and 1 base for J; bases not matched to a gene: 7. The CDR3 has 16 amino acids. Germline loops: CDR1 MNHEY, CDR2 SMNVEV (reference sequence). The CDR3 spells CASSFSGQGSNTEAFF. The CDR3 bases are TGTGCCAGCAGTTTCTCCGGACAGGGATCGAACACTGAAGCTTTCTTT.

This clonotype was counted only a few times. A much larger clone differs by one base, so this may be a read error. The chain's CDR3 is CAGRKGLVSETQYF. The CDR3 coding sequence is TGTGCCGGCAGAAAAGGACTAGTCTCCGAGACCCAGTACTTC. The chain joins TRBV6-2 or TRBV6-3 to TRBJ2-5; 7 bases fit TRBD2. The CDR3 length is 14 residues. Germline V lookup: CDR1 MNHEY, CDR2 SVGEGT.

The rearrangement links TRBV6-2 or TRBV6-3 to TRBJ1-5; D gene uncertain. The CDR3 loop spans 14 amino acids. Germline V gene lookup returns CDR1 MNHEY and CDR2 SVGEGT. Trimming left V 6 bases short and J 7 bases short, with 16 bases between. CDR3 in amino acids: CASRSRGTGQPQHF. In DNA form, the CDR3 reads TGTGCCAGCAGATCCAGAGGAACCGGGCAGCCCCAGCATTTT.

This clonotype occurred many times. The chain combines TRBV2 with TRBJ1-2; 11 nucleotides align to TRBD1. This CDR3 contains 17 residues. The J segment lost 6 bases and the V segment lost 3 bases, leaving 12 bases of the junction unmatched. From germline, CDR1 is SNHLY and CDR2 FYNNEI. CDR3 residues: CASSDLGTGGDENGYTF. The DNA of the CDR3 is TGTGCCAGCAGTGATTTGGGGACAGGGGGAGACGAGAATGGCTACACCTTC.

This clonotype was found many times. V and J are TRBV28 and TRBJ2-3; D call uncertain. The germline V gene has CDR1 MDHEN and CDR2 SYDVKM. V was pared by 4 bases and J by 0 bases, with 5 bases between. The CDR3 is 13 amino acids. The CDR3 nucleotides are TGTGCCAGCAGTTCCTATAGCACAGATACGCAGTATTTT. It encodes CASSSYSTDTQYF.

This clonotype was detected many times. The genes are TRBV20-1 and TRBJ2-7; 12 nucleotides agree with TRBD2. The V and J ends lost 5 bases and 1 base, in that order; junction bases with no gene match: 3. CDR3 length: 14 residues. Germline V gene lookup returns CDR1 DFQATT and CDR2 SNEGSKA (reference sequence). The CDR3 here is CSAGTSGRSYEQYF. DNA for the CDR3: TGCAGTGCTGGGACTAGCGGGCGGTCCTACGAGCAGTACTTC.

The CDR3 sequence is CASSRPPSSEQFF. The CDR3 DNA reads as TGTGCCAGCAGCCGGCCCCCTAGCAGTGAGCAGTTCTTC. The chain links TRBV7-2 to TRBJ2-1, with a weak D call TRBD2 (5 bases). From germline, CDR1 is SGHTA and CDR2 FQGNSA. CDR3 length equals 13 residues. V lost 5 bases and J lost 9, with 14 bases in between.

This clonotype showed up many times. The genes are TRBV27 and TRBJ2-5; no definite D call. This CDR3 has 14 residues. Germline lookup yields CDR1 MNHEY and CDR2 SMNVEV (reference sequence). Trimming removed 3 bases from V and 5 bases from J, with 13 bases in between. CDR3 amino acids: CASSLLETRETQYF. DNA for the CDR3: TGTGCCAGCAGTTTGCTGGAAACGCGGGAGACCCAGTACTTC.

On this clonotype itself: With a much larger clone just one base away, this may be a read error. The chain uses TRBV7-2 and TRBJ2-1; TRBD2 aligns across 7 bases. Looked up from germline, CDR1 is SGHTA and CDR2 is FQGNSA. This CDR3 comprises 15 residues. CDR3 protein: CASSPLAYSYNEQSF. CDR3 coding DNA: TGTGCCAGCAGCCCACTAGCGTACTCCTACAATGAGCAGTCCTTC.

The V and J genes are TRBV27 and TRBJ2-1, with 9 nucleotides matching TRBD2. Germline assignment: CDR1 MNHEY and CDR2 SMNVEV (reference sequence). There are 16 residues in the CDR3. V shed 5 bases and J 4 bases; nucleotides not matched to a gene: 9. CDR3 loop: CASSPDSGGLYNEQFF. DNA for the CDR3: TGTGCCAGCAGTCCGGATAGCGGGGGACTTTACAATGAGCAGTTCTTC.

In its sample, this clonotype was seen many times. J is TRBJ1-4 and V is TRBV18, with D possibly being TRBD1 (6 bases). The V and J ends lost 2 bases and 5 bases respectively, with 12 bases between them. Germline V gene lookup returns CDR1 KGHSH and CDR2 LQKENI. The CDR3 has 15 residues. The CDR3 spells CASSPTRTENEKLFF. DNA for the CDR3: TGTGCCAGCTCACCAACCAGGACAGAGAATGAAAAACTGTTTTTT.

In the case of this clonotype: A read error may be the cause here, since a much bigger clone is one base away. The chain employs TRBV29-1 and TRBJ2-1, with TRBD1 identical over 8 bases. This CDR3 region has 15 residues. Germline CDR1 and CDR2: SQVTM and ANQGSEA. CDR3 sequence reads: CSAQRTGIGLNDQFF. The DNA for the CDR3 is TGCAGCGCCCAAAGGACAGGGATAGGGTTAAATGATCAGTTCTTC.